The following is a T cell receptor (beta chain) sequence with its context. This sample stems from a study of blood T cell repertoires in COVID-19. Overall study: From T cells, B-cell-depleted T cells, or PBMCs came the material, which was cDNA or gDNA.

The CDR3 runs to 15 residues. Trimming took off 5 bases at V and 0 bases at J, with 15 bases between the two ends. Germline CDR1 and CDR2: SGHRS and YFSETQ. Original processing notes: Scientists estimated how many nucleated cells there were by amplifying reference gene primers. The assay was immunoSEQ multiplex PCR, and TCRdb's table has in-frame clones only and misses some. V, J and clone size derive from that table, while D and trimming were established from the DNA sequence. Of some 360,000 clones in the sample, around 87% were seen once. The sequenced sample consisted of peripheral blood. The TCR comes from an older woman with COVID-19, enrolled during active disease. The chain has TRBV5-1 and TRBJ2-7, with D maybe TRBD2 (6 bases). CDR3 coding DNA: TGCGCCAGCAGGTCGGGACTTCCGTACTCCTACGAGCAGTACTTC. This encodes CASRSGLPYSYEQYF.